One sample yielded the 8 T cell receptor beta chains listed below, sequenced in a study of blood T cell repertoires in COVID-19. Here immunoSEQ multiplex PCR was the method, and the copy in TCRdb shows in-frame clones only, minus some. The table has 110,000 or so clones, 85% seen once. Sequencing input: peripheral blood. These receptors came from a woman aged 55-69 years with COVID-19, enrolled during active disease.

The chain combines TRBV29-1 with TRBJ1-2; 9 nucleotides agree with TRBD1. The length of the CDR3 is 12 residues. The V gene's germline CDR1 is SQVTM and CDR2 ANQGSEA. Trimming took 7 bases from V and 3 from J; bases not matched to a gene: 3. The CDR3 is CSGRDRDYGYTF. CDR3 nucleotide sequence: TGCAGCGGACGGGACAGGGACTATGGCTACACCTTC.

This rearrangement joins TRBV5-8 to TRBJ2-1, with 9 bases matching TRBD2. Germline CDR1 is SGHTS and CDR2 is YDEGEE. This CDR3 has 16 residues. V was clipped by 4 bases and J by 10 bases; unmatched bases: 15. In nucleotides, the CDR3 is TGTGCCAGCAGCCCCTCAGCCGGCGGGGGGGCGGGAGAGCAGTTCTTC. This sequence encodes CASSPSAGGGAGEQFF. The complete variable domain, with remaining parts taken from reference TRBV5-8 and TRBJ2-1, reads EAGVTQSPTHLIKTRGQQATLRCSPISGHTSVYWYQQALGLGLQFLLWYDEGEERNRGNFPPRFSGRQFPNYSSELNVNALELEDSALYLCASSPSAGGGAGEQFFGPGTRLTVL.

The chain recombines TRBV2 with TRBJ1-3; no firm D call. The length of the CDR3 is 11 residues. Germline V gene sequence: CDR1 SNHLY, CDR2 FYNNEI. Trimming pared 10 bases from V and 1 base from J, leaving 5 bases between. The CDR3 sequence: CATLSGNTIYF. The CDR3 region has the DNA TGTGCCACCTTGTCTGGAAACACCATATATTTT.

There are a few counts of this clone. The J gene is TRBJ2-1, the V gene TRBV4-3, with D perhaps matching TRBD1 (5 bases). V dropped 3 bases and J dropped 2 bases, with 5 bases sitting between them. CDR1 is LGHNA and CDR2 is YSLEER in the germline V gene. The CDR3 runs 13 residues. Here the CDR3 DNA reads TGCGCCAGCAGCCAGGACACCTACAATGAGCAGTTCTTC. It translates to CASSQDTYNEQFF.

The gene calls are TRBV7-3 and TRBJ2-3, with D tentatively TRBD2 (6 bases). The length of the CDR3 is 16 residues. CDR1 and CDR2 from the germline V gene are SGHTA and FQGTGA. V lost 4 bases and J lost 2, with 16 bases in between. CDR3 in amino acids: CASSSVLGTSTDTQYF. The CDR3 nucleotides read TGTGCCAGCAGCTCAGTCCTCGGGACTTCCACAGATACGCAGTATTTT.

The CDR3: CASSQAGISVGSNQPQHF. DNA of the CDR3: TGCGCCAGCAGCCAAGCAGGGATTTCTGTGGGGAGCAATCAGCCCCAGCATTTT. V gene TRBV4-1 combines with J gene TRBJ1-5; tentatively, D is TRBD1 (5 bases). V lost 1 base to trimming and J lost 1 base, with 17 bases between them. The germline V gene encodes CDR1 MGHRA and CDR2 YSYEKL. The CDR3 has 18 amino acids.

The V and J genes are TRBV7-9 and TRBJ1-2, with D possibly being TRBD1 (5 bases). The V end lost 3 bases, the J end lost 7 bases, and 15 bases lay between the germline ends. The CDR3 runs 14 residues. Germline V gene data show CDR1 as SEHNR and CDR2 as FQNEAQ (reference sequence). The CDR3 DNA is TGTGCCAGCAGCTTGGCGGACTCGGGGGGTGGCTACACCTTC. Amino acids: CASSLADSGGGYTF.

The chain joins TRBV20-1 to TRBJ1-4; 7 positions agree with TRBD1. J was trimmed by 4 bases and V by 3 bases; bases with no gene match: 5. CDR1 and CDR2 (germline): DFQATT, SNEGSKA (reference sequence). The CDR3 sequence is 14 residues long. CDR3 nucleotide sequence: TGCAGTGCTAGTAGGTCAGGGGGTAATGAAAAACTGTTTTTT. This sequence encodes CSASRSGGNEKLFF.